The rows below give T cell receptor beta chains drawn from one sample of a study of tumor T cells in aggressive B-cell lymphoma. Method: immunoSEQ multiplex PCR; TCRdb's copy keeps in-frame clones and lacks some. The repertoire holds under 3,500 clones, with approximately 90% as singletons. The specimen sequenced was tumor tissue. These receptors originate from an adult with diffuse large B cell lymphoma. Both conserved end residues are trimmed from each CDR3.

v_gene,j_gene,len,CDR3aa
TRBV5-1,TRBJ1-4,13,ASSGTGGTNEKLF
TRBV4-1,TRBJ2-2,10,ASSQSLRELF
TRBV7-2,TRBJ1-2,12,ASSSRTANYGYT
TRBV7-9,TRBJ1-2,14,ASSLARTGRNYGYT
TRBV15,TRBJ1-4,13,ATSRTGGTNEKLF
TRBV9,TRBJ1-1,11,ASSVAMAGGAF
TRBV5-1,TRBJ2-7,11,ASSSQLSYEQY
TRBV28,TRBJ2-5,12,ASSLTSGRNTQY
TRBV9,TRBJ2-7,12,ASSPRPFDYEQY
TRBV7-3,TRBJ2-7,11,ASSRGHSYEQY
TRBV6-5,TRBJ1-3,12,ASSFSFSGNTIY
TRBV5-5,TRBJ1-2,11,ASSSQGRSGYT
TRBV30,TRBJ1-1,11,ASKGQVDTEAF